The 26 T cell receptor beta chains below come from one sample, sequenced in a study of T cell repertoires in cytomegalovirus infection. TCRdb reprocessed the reads with MiXCR, giving one entry per CDR3 protein. The sample lists 150,000 to 200,000 distinct CDR3 sequences; approximately 15% were seen once. Specimen: PBMCs. These receptors came from a human donor in good health (CMV status not recorded). Some clones in this sample may be carry-over from other donors' samples.

This clonotype was found many times. CDR3 protein: CASSLGLQGNTEAFF. In DNA, the CDR3 is TGTGCCAGCAGCCTTGGATTACAGGGAAACACTGAAGCTTTCTTT. This rearrangement joins TRBV5-6 to TRBJ1-1; possible D gene TRBD1, 6 bases. The CDR3 length is 15 residues. V was trimmed by 4 bases and J by 2 bases, leaving 15 bases between them. Germline CDR1 SGHDT, CDR2 YYEEEE.

This clonotype was detected ten times or more. One end of the junction does not line up with germline, which may come from a read error. The rearrangement uses TRBV6-1 and TRBJ1-2; D unresolved. There are 8 residues in the CDR3. CDR1 and CDR2 (germline): MNHNS, SASEGT. For the CDR3, the DNA is TGTGCCAGCAGGCTCGGGGAGTTC. It yields the protein CASRLGEF.

This sequence joins TRBV4-3 and TRBJ1-4; the D is unclear. The V end was cut by 0 bases, the J end by 8 bases, with 13 bases between. The CDR3 extends over 15 amino acids. Germline V gives CDR1 LGHNA, CDR2 YSLEER. CDR3 residues: CASSQDARVGEKLFF. CDR3 nucleotide sequence: TGCGCCAGCAGCCAAGATGCCCGGGTGGGAGAAAAACTGTTTTTT.

This clonotype was found many times. The chain joins TRBV28 to TRBJ2-1, with D perhaps being TRBD1 or TRBD2 (6 bases each). The V gene's germline CDR1 is MDHEN and CDR2 SYDVKM. V was shortened by 4 bases and J by 1 base, with 11 bases between the two germline ends. The CDR3 totals 15 residues. For the CDR3, the DNA is TGTGCCAGCAGTTACAAGGGGGGTTCCTACAATGAGCAGTTCTTC. Its translation: CASSYKGGSYNEQFF.

Of note for this clonotype: With a much larger clone just one base away, this may be a read error. CDR3 residues: CASSHGENTEAFF. The CDR3 DNA sequence: TGTGCCAGCAGCCACGGGGAGAACACTGAAGCTTTCTTT. This sequence joins TRBV3-1 and TRBJ1-1; no reliable D call. Per the germline V gene, CDR1 is LGHDT and CDR2 is YNNKEL (reference sequence). Trimming took 3 bases from V and 1 from J, leaving 6 bases between them. The CDR3 covers 13 residues.

The chain joins TRBV5-4 to TRBJ2-5, with 11 bases identical to TRBD2. V was pared by 4 bases and J by 5 bases, with 10 bases of the junction left unmatched. This CDR3 contains 16 residues. CDR1 and CDR2 from the germline V gene are SGHNT and YYREEE (reference sequence). The CDR3 loop is CASSPLLAGDSETQYF. The CDR3 DNA reads as TGTGCCAGCAGCCCTCTACTAGCGGGAGATTCGGAGACCCAGTACTTC. Full variable domain (rest looked up from reference TRBV5-4 and TRBJ2-5): ETGVTQSPTHLIKTRGQQVTLRCSSQSGHNTVSWYQQALGQGPQFIFQYYREEENGRGNFPPRFSGLQFPNYSSELNVNALELDDSALYLCASSPLLAGDSETQYFGPGTRLLVL.

The V and J genes are TRBV4-1 and TRBJ1-2; 7 bases match TRBD1. Per the germline V gene, CDR1 is MGHRA and CDR2 is YSYEKL. After removal of 3 bases from V and 4 bases from J, the junction contained 11 bases not matched to a gene. The CDR3 spans 16 residues. The CDR3 loop is CASSQLTGSPPYGYTF. As DNA, the CDR3 is TGCGCCAGCAGCCAGTTGACAGGGTCTCCGCCCTATGGCTACACCTTC.

In this sample, this clonotype turned up many times. This sequence joins TRBV6-1 and TRBJ2-7; 12 bases agree with TRBD1. The CDR3 spans 14 residues. Trimming cost V 6 bases and J 6 bases; bases outside gene matches: 6. Germline V lookup: CDR1 MNHNS, CDR2 SASEGT. The CDR3 loop is CASRPGQGAGEQYF. In DNA, the CDR3 is TGTGCCAGCAGGCCGGGACAGGGGGCGGGCGAGCAGTACTTC.

J is TRBJ2-1 and V is TRBV4-1; 10 nucleotides match TRBD2. Germline-derived CDR1 and CDR2 are MGHRA and YSYEKL. V gave up 5 bases and J gave up 0 bases; unmatched junction bases: 10. CDR3 length equals 18 residues. Here the CDR3 DNA reads TGCGCCAGCAGCTTAACTAGCGGGGATCCGAGCTCCTACAATGAGCAGTTCTTC. Protein product: CASSLTSGDPSSYNEQFF.

This clonotype was observed a handful of times. V usage is TRBV18 and J usage is TRBJ1-1, with D possibly matching TRBD1 (6 bases). Trimming took 2 bases from V and 5 from J, leaving 21 bases between them. The germline CDR1 and CDR2 sequences are KGHSH and LQKENI. The CDR3 is 17 amino acids. The CDR3 is CASSPLAGAARRTEAFF. The DNA for the CDR3 is TGTGCCAGCTCACCATTGGCGGGGGCCGCCCGGAGGACTGAAGCTTTCTTT.

This clonotype was seen a few times. V is TRBV29-1 and J is TRBJ2-5, with D possibly TRBD2 on 6 matching bases. The length of the CDR3 is 11 residues. Germline CDR1 SQVTM, CDR2 ANQGSEA. The CDR3 sequence: CSAGRLETQYF. The CDR3 DNA reads TGCAGTGCAGGGAGGTTAGAGACCCAGTACTTC.

The J gene is TRBJ2-7, the V gene TRBV6-5, with D maybe TRBD1 (6 bases). Deletions cut 7 bases from V and 0 bases from J, with 16 bases between. This CDR3 has 15 residues. Germline V gives CDR1 MNHEY, CDR2 SVGAGI. The CDR3 spells CASTPGDTSSYEQYF. The CDR3 DNA follows: TGTGCCAGCACCCCCGGGGACACCAGCTCCTACGAGCAGTACTTC.

This clonotype has more than one count but fewer than ten. The chain couples TRBV14 to TRBJ2-5, with TRBD1 identical over 9 bases. CDR1 and CDR2 from the germline V gene are SGHDN and FVKESK. The ends lost 6 bases at V and 7 bases at J; junction bases unmatched: 6. The CDR3 runs 13 residues. The CDR3 region is CASSRDRVMTQYF. As DNA, the CDR3 is TGTGCCAGCAGTCGGGACAGGGTTATGACCCAGTACTTC.

This clonotype was observed a few times. The chain links TRBV5-1 to TRBJ2-3; TRBD1 is a possible D gene (6 bases). The CDR3 extends over 13 amino acids. Trimming shortened V by 4 bases and J by 1 base, and 7 bases separated the two germline ends. Germline-derived CDR1 and CDR2 are SGHRS and YFSETQ. The CDR3: CASSEGGTDTQYF. In nucleotides, the CDR3 is TGCGCCAGCAGCGAGGGGGGCACAGATACGCAGTATTTT.

This clonotype occurred many times. V and J are TRBV6-6 and TRBJ1-5; TRBD1 matches at 7 bases. After removal of 5 bases from V and 2 bases from J, the junction contained 6 bases not matched to a gene. The CDR3 contains 15 residues. CDR1 and CDR2 (germline): MNHNY, SVGAGI (reference sequence). DNA for the CDR3: TGTGCCAGCAGTGAGTACAGGGGAGGCAATCAGCCCCAGCATTTT. Translating it yields CASSEYRGGNQPQHF.

This clonotype was seen a few times. This chain links TRBV20-1 with TRBJ1-1, with D perhaps matching TRBD1 (5 bases). Germline V gene data show CDR1 as DFQATT and CDR2 as SNEGSKA (reference sequence). The CDR3 loop spans 16 amino acids. V dropped 0 bases and J dropped 4 bases, with 18 bases sitting between them. For the CDR3, the DNA is TGCAGTGCTAGAGATCTGGGGGGGTCTTCTGTCACTGAAGCTTTCTTT. Amino acid sequence: CSARDLGGSSVTEAFF.

The genes are TRBV27 and TRBJ2-7; D is ambiguous. This CDR3 spans 15 amino acids. Germline-derived CDR1 and CDR2 are MNHEY and SMNVEV (reference sequence). Between the trimmed V and J ends, which lost 5 bases and 5 bases, there was a span of 19 bases. The CDR3 protein is CASSLPDRLRHEQYF. Written as DNA, the CDR3 is TGTGCCAGCAGTCTGCCGGACCGGCTCAGGCACGAGCAGTACTTC.

This clonotype has ten or more counts. This rearrangement joins TRBV7-8 to TRBJ1-5; 9 nucleotides match TRBD1. This CDR3 is 15 amino acids long. The V gene end was trimmed by 5 bases and the J gene end by 4 bases; junction bases not matched to a gene: 6. The germline gives CDR1 SGHVS, CDR2 FQNEAQ. CDR3 nucleotide sequence: TGTGCCAGCAGCCAGGGGACAGGGATGAATCAGCCCCAGCATTTT. As protein: CASSQGTGMNQPQHF.

V usage is TRBV2 and J usage is TRBJ2-1, with 10 positions matching TRBD2. V lost 6 bases, J lost 8 bases, and 4 bases stayed unmatched. Germline-derived CDR1 and CDR2 are SNHLY and FYNNEI. This CDR3 is 13 amino acids long. The CDR3 DNA is TGTGCCAGCAGGGCTAGCGGGAGTGATGAGCAGTTCTTC. Encoded protein: CASRASGSDEQFF.

The CDR3 loop is CSAQQGASTEAFF. The CDR3 bases are TGCAGTGCTCAACAGGGGGCAAGCACTGAAGCTTTCTTT. The chain couples TRBV20-1 to TRBJ1-1; 9 bases map to TRBD1. Per germline, CDR1 DFQATT and CDR2 SNEGSKA (reference sequence). This CDR3 spans 13 amino acids. J was trimmed by 4 bases and V by 5 bases; bases with no gene match: 5.

This clonotype was observed at least ten times. The chain uses TRBV7-9 and TRBJ2-6; tentatively, D is TRBD2 (7 bases). Germline CDR1 reads SEHNR; CDR2 reads FQNEAQ (reference sequence). The CDR3 contains 16 residues. With 4 bases removed from V and 0 bases from J, the gap between germline ends came to 10 bases. The CDR3, as DNA: TGTGCCAGCAGCTCGGGGGGCATCTCTGGGGCCAACGTCCTGACTTTC. Translated: CASSSGGISGANVLTF.

This chain uses TRBV5-4 with TRBJ1-2; D is unclear. This CDR3 has 14 residues. Germline values: CDR1 SGHNT, CDR2 YYREEE (reference sequence). V lost 3 bases and J 6 bases, leaving 15 bases between the germline ends. The CDR3 DNA reads as TGTGCCAGCAGCTCGAACAAAGATGGGGATGGCTACACCTTC. It codes for CASSSNKDGDGYTF. Variable domain in full (rest from reference TRBV5-4 and TRBJ1-2): ETGVTQSPTHLIKTRGQQVTLRCSSQSGHNTVSWYQQALGQGPQFIFQYYREEENGRGNFPPRFSGLQFPNYSSELNVNALELDDSALYLCASSSNKDGDGYTFGSGTRLTVV.

This clonotype was detected a few times. This chain joins TRBV5-1 and TRBJ1-2; D not resolved. This CDR3 has 14 amino acids. Per the germline V gene, CDR1 is SGHRS and CDR2 is YFSETQ. Trimming cost V 0 bases and J 5 bases, with 11 bases left between them. Here the CDR3 DNA reads TGCGCCAGCAGCTTGGCCCTGCCGGCGTATGGCTACACCTTC. Residues: CASSLALPAYGYTF.

The CDR3 loop is CSVASGGANEQFF. DNA of the CDR3: TGCAGCGTTGCTAGCGGGGGGGCAAATGAGCAGTTCTTC. This sequence joins TRBV29-1 and TRBJ2-1, with 12 positions matching TRBD2. Germline V gives CDR1 SQVTM, CDR2 ANQGSEA. The trim removed 4 bases at V and 7 bases at J, leaving 2 bases unmatched. This CDR3 region has 13 residues.

The chain couples TRBV9 to TRBJ1-2; no firm D call. The CDR3 runs to 12 residues. Trimming shortened V by 7 bases and J by 4 bases, and 11 bases separated the two germline ends. Germline V gene sequence: CDR1 SGDLS, CDR2 YYNGEE. CDR3: CASVGVGYGYTF. The CDR3 nucleotides are TGTGCCAGCGTCGGGGTCGGCTATGGCTACACCTTC.

The table lists this clonotype with many counts. The V gene is TRBV28, the J gene TRBJ2-1; 10 bases match TRBD2. CDR1 is MDHEN and CDR2 is SYDVKM in the germline V gene. The CDR3 runs 14 residues. Trimming cost V 8 bases and J 3 bases; bases outside gene matches: 4. CDR3 amino acids: CASVIAGGYNEQFF. The DNA of the CDR3 is TGTGCCAGCGTCATAGCGGGGGGCTACAATGAGCAGTTCTTC.